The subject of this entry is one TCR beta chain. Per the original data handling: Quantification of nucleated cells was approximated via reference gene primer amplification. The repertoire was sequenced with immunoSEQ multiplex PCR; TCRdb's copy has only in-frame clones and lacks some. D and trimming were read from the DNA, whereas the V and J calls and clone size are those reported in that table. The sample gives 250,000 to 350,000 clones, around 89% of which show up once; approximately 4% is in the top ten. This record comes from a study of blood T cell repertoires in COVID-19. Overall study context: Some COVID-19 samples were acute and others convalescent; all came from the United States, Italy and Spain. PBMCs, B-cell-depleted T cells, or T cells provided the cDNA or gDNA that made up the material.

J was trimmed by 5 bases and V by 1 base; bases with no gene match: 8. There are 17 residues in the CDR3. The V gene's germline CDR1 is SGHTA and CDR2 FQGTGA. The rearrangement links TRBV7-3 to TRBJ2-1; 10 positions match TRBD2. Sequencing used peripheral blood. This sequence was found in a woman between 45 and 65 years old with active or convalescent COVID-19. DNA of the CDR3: TGTGCCAGCAGCTTAATGCAAACCGGGACTAGCGACAATGAGCAGTTCTTC. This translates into CASSLMQTGTSDNEQFF.